A single sample gave rise to the 31 T cell receptor beta chains below, sequenced in a study of beta chain features in type 1 diabetes. What was sequenced were expressed TCRB transcripts, since all of the isolated RNA had been reverse transcribed. Data came from immunoSEQ multiplex PCR; TCRdb stores just in-frame clones and leaves some out. The sample has about 150,000 clones, about 9.4% seen once; the top ten hold roughly 0.5%. The antigens for these receptors are not known. Points from the study as a whole: Type 1 diabetes patients had moderately but significantly shorter TCRB CDR3s in all four CD4+ subsets.

What was sequenced was central memory CD4+ T cells from blood. The origin of the receptors is a man younger than 45 with type 1 diabetes.

This sequence joins TRBV7-8 and TRBJ2-3; possible D gene TRBD1, 5 bases. Trimming shortened V by 2 bases and J by 0 bases, and 12 bases separated the two germline ends. CDR1 and CDR2 from the germline V gene are SGHVS and FQNEAQ. This CDR3 is built from 16 residues. The CDR3 DNA follows: TGTGCCAGCAGCTTAAGGGGCGGAACTAGCACAGATACGCAGTATTTT. Amino acid sequence: CASSLRGGTSTDTQYF.

The chain combines TRBV5-1 with TRBJ2-7, with D hard to call. Trimming pared 1 base from V and 0 bases from J, leaving 8 bases between. This CDR3 has 14 amino acids. The germline V gene encodes CDR1 SGHRS and CDR2 YFSETQ. In nucleotides, the CDR3 is TGCGCCAGCAGCTTGATTACACCCTCCTACGAGCAGTACTTC. Translation: CASSLITPSYEQYF. The variable domain in full, with the rest retrieved from reference TRBV5-1 and TRBJ2-7, is KAGVTQTPRYLIKTRGQQVTLSCSPISGHRSVSWYQQTPGQGLQFLFEYFSETQRNKGNFPGRFSGRQFSNSRSEMNVSTLELGDSALYLCASSLITPSYEQYFGPGTRLTVT.

This clone has just a few counts. J is TRBJ1-4 and V is TRBV2; a weak D match, TRBD1 (6 bases). This CDR3 comprises 14 residues. Deletions cut 10 bases from V and 7 bases from J, with 19 bases between. The V gene's germline CDR1 is SNHLY and CDR2 FYNNEI. This chain's CDR3 is CAIRVRGASEKLFF. CDR3 coding DNA: TGTGCCATCCGAGTCCGGGGGGCGAGTGAAAAACTGTTTTTT.

Only a few counts were recorded for this clone. The chain links TRBV18 to TRBJ1-2; 12 bases match TRBD1. The V gene's germline CDR1 is KGHSH and CDR2 LQKENI. The CDR3 has 16 residues. V lost 4 bases to trimming and J lost 1 base; unmatched junction nucleotides: 4. CDR3 protein: CASSRDRGRFNYGYTF. DNA for the CDR3: TGTGCCAGCTCACGGGACAGGGGGCGATTTAACTATGGCTACACCTTC.

This clone appeared a few times. The chain is built from TRBV19 and TRBJ2-7; D gene uncertain. The CDR3 extends over 15 amino acids. V was shortened by 3 bases and J by 5 bases, with 17 bases between the two germline ends. Per germline, CDR1 LNHDA and CDR2 SQIVND (reference sequence). The CDR3, as DNA: TGTGCCAGTAGTATTAGCCGGCATACGGCAGACGAGCAGTACTTC. Translating it yields CASSISRHTADEQYF.

This chain links TRBV19 with TRBJ2-1; 12 bases line up with TRBD2. Germline CDR1 and CDR2: LNHDA and SQIVND (reference sequence). This CDR3 has 15 residues. V shed 7 bases and J 4 bases; nucleotides not matched to a gene: 5. Here the CDR3 reads CASISGLAGYNEQFF. DNA of the CDR3: TGTGCCAGTATATCAGGACTAGCGGGATACAATGAGCAGTTCTTC.

This clone was counted only a few times. The rearrangement links TRBV29-1 to TRBJ2-5, with 8 bases matching TRBD2. TRBJ2-7 matches the DNA end more closely, so the J call is doubtful. The CDR3 totals 15 residues. In germline, CDR1 is SQVTM, CDR2 ANQGSEA. The CDR3 coding sequence is TGCAGCGTTGAACTAGGGAAGCGGGGGTCCTACGAGCAGTACTTC. Translating it yields CSVELGKRGSYEQYF.

In its sample, this clone was seen a few times. This chain joins TRBV7-6 and TRBJ1-1, with a possible D match to TRBD1 (5 bases). The V gene lost 4 bases and the J gene lost 1 base, with 7 bases spanning the gap. CDR3 length: 13 amino acids. Germline CDR1 reads SGHVS; CDR2 reads FNYEAQ. DNA for the CDR3: TGTGCCAGCAGCTCTCAGGGGAACACTGAAGCTTTCTTT. Translated, it gives CASSSQGNTEAFF.

This clone was observed at least ten times. The chain has TRBV5-1 and TRBJ2-1, with D maybe TRBD2 (6 bases). The CDR3 has 15 amino acids. V was pared by 4 bases and J by 5 bases, with 16 bases between. Germline V gives CDR1 SGHRS, CDR2 YFSETQ. DNA of the CDR3: TGCGCCAGCAGCGGGACCAGCGGGCAAAACAATGAGCAGTTCTTC. Its protein is CASSGTSGQNNEQFF.

This clone appeared many times. V is TRBV30 and J is TRBJ2-6; no firm D call. Germline values: CDR1 GTSNPN, CDR2 SVGIG (reference sequence). This CDR3 has 16 amino acids. V dropped 0 bases and J dropped 0 bases, with 9 bases sitting between them. The DNA of the CDR3 is TGTGCCTGGAGTGTCACCCGGAGCTCTGGGGCCAACGTCCTGACTTTC. Translating gives CAWSVTRSSGANVLTF.

The chain joins TRBV28 to TRBJ2-7, with unresolved D. The CDR3 has 11 amino acids. V was cut by 7 bases and J by 3 bases, with 7 bases left in between. Germline V gene sequence: CDR1 MDHEN, CDR2 SYDVKM. The CDR3 DNA reads TGTGCCAGCAAAGACTTCTACGAGCAGTACTTC. It specifies CASKDFYEQYF.

This clone appeared a few times. The chain is built from TRBV7-2 and TRBJ2-1, with D possibly matching TRBD2 (6 bases). V gave up 7 bases and J gave up 0 bases, with 13 bases separating them. The CDR3 spans 15 residues. Germline CDR1 is SGHTA and CDR2 is FQGNSA. As DNA, the CDR3 is TGTGCCAGCACCACGACTAGAAGCTCCTACAATGAGCAGTTCTTC. Protein: CASTTTRSSYNEQFF.

This clone was seen a few times. V gene TRBV4-2 combines with J gene TRBJ2-1; 9 positions match TRBD2. V dropped 0 bases and J dropped 6; count of bases not matched to a gene: 3. Germline V gene lookup returns CDR1 LGHNA and CDR2 YNFKEQ. The CDR3 extends over 15 amino acids. The DNA for the CDR3 is TGTGCCAGCAGCCAAGATGCGGGAGGGGGCAATGAGCAGTTCTTC. It codes for CASSQDAGGGNEQFF.

The CDR3 bases are TGTGCCAGCAGCTTACAGGGGGCAATGAACACTGAAGCTTTCTTT. Residues: CASSLQGAMNTEAFF. The J gene is TRBJ1-1, the V gene TRBV7-2, with TRBD1 matching over 8 bases. The CDR3 consists of 15 residues. CDR1 SGHTA and CDR2 FQGNSA come from the germline V gene. V dropped 2 bases and J dropped 0; count of bases not matched to a gene: 2.

The genes are TRBV6-6 and TRBJ2-7; maybe TRBD1 (6 bases). The V end lost 6 bases, the J end lost 1 base, and 19 bases lay between the germline ends. This CDR3 contains 16 residues. Germline CDR1 and CDR2: MNHNY and SVGAGI (reference sequence). CDR3: CASSPTPERGSYEQYF. In DNA form, the CDR3 reads TGTGCCAGCAGCCCGACCCCTGAAAGGGGGTCCTACGAGCAGTACTTC.

V gene TRBV25-1 combines with J gene TRBJ2-5, with D possibly matching TRBD2 (6 bases). V lost 3 bases and J 5 bases, leaving 10 bases between the germline ends. The CDR3 has 13 amino acids. Germline CDR1 reads MGHDK; CDR2 reads SYGVNS. CDR3 protein: CASSDAGRETQYF. The CDR3 region has the DNA TGTGCCAGCAGTGATGCGGGGCGGGAGACCCAGTACTTC.

This clone was counted between two and nine times. The rearrangement uses TRBV28 and TRBJ1-1; D is undetermined. Trimming pared 5 bases from V and 5 bases from J, leaving 15 bases between. This CDR3 is built from 14 residues. The germline V gene has CDR1 MDHEN and CDR2 SYDVKM. The CDR3 sequence: CASSLRTGGTEAFF. The CDR3 region has the DNA TGTGCCAGCAGTCTCAGGACGGGAGGGACTGAAGCTTTCTTT.

The chain is built from TRBV6-6 and TRBJ2-5, with 11 bases lining up with TRBD1. Gene TRBJ2-7 matches the end of the DNA better, so the J call may be wrong. CDR1 is MNHNY, CDR2 SVGAGI, per germline (reference sequence). This CDR3 spans 13 amino acids. CDR3 nucleotides: TGTGCCAGCAGGGGACAGGGGGTCTACGAGCAGTACTTC. Translation: CASRGQGVYEQYF.

This clone was detected only a few times. V usage is TRBV11-2 and J usage is TRBJ2-1, with 8 positions matching TRBD2. J lost 4 bases, V lost 5 bases, and 10 bases had no gene match. The CDR3 runs to 16 residues. The germline V gene has CDR1 SGHAT and CDR2 FQNNGV. Written as DNA, the CDR3 is TGTGCCAGCAGCCTTTCCGGGACTAGGGATTACAATGAGCAGTTCTTC. The encoded protein is CASSLSGTRDYNEQFF.

This clone was seen repeatedly, ten times or more. Distinct nucleotide sequences in the sample also encode this CDR3. The rearrangement links TRBV30 to TRBJ2-7; D remains ambiguous. V dropped 1 base and J dropped 4 bases, with 5 bases sitting between them. CDR1 is GTSNPN and CDR2 is SVGIG in the germline V gene (reference sequence). The CDR3 length is 11 residues. This CDR3 reads CAWSALYEQYF. In DNA, the CDR3 is TGTGCCTGGAGTGCCCTATACGAGCAGTACTTC.

The chain links TRBV2 to TRBJ2-3; D is possibly TRBD1 (5 bases). The germline V gene has CDR1 SNHLY and CDR2 FYNNEI. V lost 0 bases and J 2 bases, leaving 6 bases between the germline ends. The CDR3 extends over 14 amino acids. CDR3 amino acids: CASSEATATDTQYF. The CDR3 nucleotides read TGTGCCAGCAGTGAAGCGACAGCCACAGATACGCAGTATTTT.

The rearrangement joins TRBV4-1 to TRBJ2-7, with 7 positions matching TRBD1. CDR3 size: 16 residues. Trimming took 3 bases from V and 4 from J; bases not matched to a gene: 12. The germline V gene encodes CDR1 MGHRA and CDR2 YSYEKL. CDR3 sequence reads: CASSHTTGTAQYEQYF. The CDR3 bases are TGCGCCAGCAGCCACACAACCGGGACAGCCCAATACGAGCAGTACTTC.

The chain is built from TRBV7-3 and TRBJ1-1; TRBD1 aligns across 7 bases. The CDR3 covers 14 residues. The germline V gene encodes CDR1 SGHTA and CDR2 FQGTGA. V lost 5 bases and J lost 1; bases outside the gene matches: 4. CDR3 protein: CASSTAGGNTEAFF. The DNA for the CDR3 is TGTGCCAGCAGCACGGCAGGGGGGAACACTGAAGCTTTCTTT.

This clone came up a few times. The rearrangement joins TRBV29-1 to TRBJ2-1; 9 bases agree with TRBD1. In germline, CDR1 is SQVTM, CDR2 ANQGSEA. The V segment lost 4 bases and the J segment 7 bases; nucleotides outside the gene matches: 8. The CDR3 loop spans 14 amino acids. The CDR3 loop is CSVGVETGGNEQFF. Here the CDR3 DNA reads TGCAGCGTTGGAGTAGAGACAGGGGGAAATGAGCAGTTCTTC.

V and J are TRBV6-5 and TRBJ2-1; perhaps TRBD2 as D (7 bases). Germline-derived CDR1 and CDR2 are MNHEY and SVGAGI. V lost 7 bases and J lost 7, with 17 bases in between. This CDR3 region has 14 residues. The DNA for the CDR3 is TGTGCCAGCACCACTGGACTAGGGGGGAATGAGCAGTTCTTC. Encoded protein: CASTTGLGGNEQFF.

The rearrangement joins TRBV5-4 to TRBJ2-7; TRBD1 matches 8 bases. Germline CDR1 is SGHNT and CDR2 is YYREEE (reference sequence). V shed 5 bases, J shed 1 base, and the junction held 5 bases outside the gene matches. The length of the CDR3 is 14 residues. CDR3 protein: CASSSRTGSYEQYF. DNA of the CDR3: TGTGCCAGCAGTTCACGGACAGGGTCCTACGAGCAGTACTTC.

CDR3 DNA: TGTGCCAGCAGCTCTTCGGAGACCCAGTACTTC. Its protein is CASSSSETQYF. V and J are TRBV7-9 and TRBJ2-5, with D unclear. Trimming removed 4 bases at V and 5 bases at J, with 5 bases between. This CDR3 has 11 residues. Germline lookup yields CDR1 SEHNR and CDR2 FQNEAQ (reference sequence).

This clone showed up just once. The rearrangement uses TRBV19 and TRBJ2-5; 7 bases line up with TRBD2. The CDR3 covers 14 residues. The germline CDR1 and CDR2 sequences are LNHDA and SQIVND (reference sequence). With V trimmed by 3 bases and J by 7 bases, 8 bases remained unmatched. The CDR3 spells CASSIRGVQVTQYF. In DNA, the CDR3 is TGTGCCAGTAGTATCCGGGGGGTTCAGGTGACCCAGTACTTC.

This clone was detected a few times. The same CDR3 arises from other DNA sequences in this sample as well. This sequence joins TRBV5-1 and TRBJ2-5; TRBD2 might be the D (6 bases). Trimming left V 3 bases short and J 4 bases short, with 10 bases between. The CDR3 has 13 amino acids. From germline, CDR1 is SGHRS and CDR2 YFSETQ. CDR3 in DNA: TGCGCCAGCAGCTCCCAGGGAGGAGAGACCCAGTACTTC. This codes for CASSSQGGETQYF.

This clone was seen a few times. The V and J genes are TRBV2 and TRBJ1-1; D unresolved. The CDR3 runs 11 residues. Germline V gene lookup returns CDR1 SNHLY and CDR2 FYNNEI. The germline V and J ends were trimmed by 2 bases and 6 bases, with 4 bases remaining between them. CDR3 coding DNA: TGTGCCAGCAGTGAACAGTCTGAAGCTTTCTTT. It yields the protein CASSEQSEAFF.

This clone was observed a handful of times. The V gene is TRBV15, the J gene TRBJ2-7, with a possible D match to TRBD1 (5 bases). Germline V lookup: CDR1 LNHNV, CDR2 YYDKDF (reference sequence). V shed 2 bases and J shed 5 bases, with 16 bases lying between them. The CDR3 spans 15 residues. The CDR3 bases are TGTGCCACCAGCAGACAGGGTGAGTCCCACAACGAGCAGTACTTC. Translating gives CATSRQGESHNEQYF. The whole variable domain, filled in from reference TRBV15 and TRBJ2-7, reads DAMVIQNPRYQVTQFGKPVTLSCSQTLNHNVMYWYQQKSSQAPKLLFHYYDKDFNNEADTPDNFQSRRPNTSFCFLDIRSPGLGDTAMYLCATSRQGESHNEQYFGPGTRLTVT.